These 21 T cell receptor beta chains were sequenced from one sample in a study of technical replicates of blood from several donors (dated by TCRdb to the late 2010s). Libraries were made using the immunoSEQ multiplex PCR assay. What TCRdb holds here is the immuneACCESS table cut down to in-frame rearrangements. Part of the clones is not present; checked against another copy, under half of the missing clones reflect an unresolved V gene, and the others are unexplained. This sample comprises approximately 45,000 clones, about 96% of them detected only once. 0.37% of the sample is taken by the ten largest. Sequencing used T cells isolated from PBMCs. Receptor source: a human donor in good health.

Points on this clone: A read error may produce the germline difference seen at one junction end. The gene calls are TRBV6-6 and TRBJ2-1; D unclear. This CDR3 has 13 amino acids. Germline-derived CDR1 and CDR2 are MNHNY and SVGAGI (reference sequence). The CDR3 spells CSTTASSYNEQFF. In DNA, the CDR3 is TGCAGTACTACGGCTAGCTCCTACAATGAGCAGTTCTTC.

V gene TRBV10-3 combines with J gene TRBJ2-1, with a possible D match to TRBD1 (10 bases). The length of the CDR3 is 18 residues. The V end was cut by 6 bases, the J end by 8 bases, with 29 bases between. The germline gives CDR1 ENHRY, CDR2 SYGVKD. The DNA for the CDR3 is TGTGCCATCAGGCCCGGGACAGGGGCGCGGGAGGGCCTAGATGAGCAGTTCTTC. Translation gives CAIRPGTGAREGLDEQFF.

The chain recombines TRBV11-2 with TRBJ2-3; D possibly corresponds to TRBD2 (6 bases). Trimming cost V 1 base and J 6 bases, with 20 bases left between them. The CDR3 contains 17 residues. Germline assignment: CDR1 SGHAT and CDR2 FQNNGV. Here the CDR3 DNA reads TGTGCCAGCAGCTTAGCTTCGGGGACGGGGGATTTGGATACGCAGTATTTT. It yields the protein CASSLASGTGDLDTQYF.

This chain connects TRBV28 to TRBJ2-2, with 7 positions matching TRBD2. After removal of 2 bases from V and 0 bases from J, the junction contained 0 bases not matched to a gene. The CDR3 loop spans 15 amino acids. Germline V gene lookup returns CDR1 MDHEN and CDR2 SYDVKM. This CDR3 reads CASSLAGANTGELFF. Here the CDR3 DNA reads TGTGCCAGCAGTTTAGCGGGAGCGAACACCGGGGAGCTGTTTTTT.

This rearrangement joins TRBV7-9 to TRBJ1-1, with D possibly being TRBD1 (6 bases). The CDR3 extends over 16 amino acids. Trimming took 1 base from V and 1 from J, leaving 13 bases between them. Germline lookup yields CDR1 SEHNR and CDR2 FQNEAQ (reference sequence). This CDR3 is CASSLVGRGGNTEAFF. In DNA, the CDR3 is TGTGCCAGCAGCTTAGTGGGAAGAGGGGGGAACACTGAAGCTTTCTTT.

The genes are TRBV2 and TRBJ2-2, with 9 bases identical to TRBD2. Per germline, CDR1 SNHLY and CDR2 FYNNEI. V lost 11 bases and J lost 2; bases outside the gene matches: 9. The CDR3 sequence is 15 residues long. The CDR3 DNA reads TGTGCCTGCGGGGGGGCGGGGTCCAACACCGGGGAGCTGTTTTTT. It specifies CACGGAGSNTGELFF.

This clone was recorded only once. The rearrangement uses TRBV5-1 and TRBJ2-6, with D perhaps TRBD1 (7 bases). The V end was cut by 5 bases, the J end by 2 bases, with 11 bases between. The CDR3 runs to 15 residues. Germline-derived CDR1 and CDR2 are SGHRS and YFSETQ. This CDR3 reads CASSAGTAGANVLTF. DNA for the CDR3: TGCGCCAGCAGTGCGGGGACAGCTGGGGCCAACGTCCTGACTTTC.

The V gene is TRBV10-3, the J gene TRBJ1-2; D is uncertain. The V end was cut by 2 bases, the J end by 4 bases, with 11 bases between. The CDR3 is 14 amino acids. Germline CDR1 reads ENHRY; CDR2 reads SYGVKD. CDR3 residues: CAISENTGFYGYTF. The CDR3 region has the DNA TGTGCCATCAGTGAGAACACGGGGTTCTATGGCTACACCTTC.

This rearrangement joins TRBV10-3 to TRBJ2-7; 11 nucleotides match TRBD2. The V and J ends lost 2 bases and 0 bases, in that order; junction bases with no gene match: 6. This CDR3 region has 17 residues. CDR1 and CDR2 (germline): ENHRY, SYGVKD. CDR3 nucleotides: TGTGCCATCAGTGAGGGACTAGCGGGCGGGAGCTCCTACGAGCAGTACTTC. Translated: CAISEGLAGGSSYEQYF.

This clone has a single count. The genes are TRBV10-3 and TRBJ2-3; 8 bases agree with TRBD2. J lost 9 bases, V lost 2 bases, and 7 bases had no gene match. The V gene's germline CDR1 is ENHRY and CDR2 SYGVKD. CDR3 length equals 14 residues. In nucleotides, the CDR3 is TGTGCCATCAGTGAGCCGACCGGGAGGGACACGCAGTATTTT. Amino acid sequence: CAISEPTGRDTQYF.

This clone was recorded once. The chain employs TRBV12-5 and TRBJ2-5; 8 nucleotides line up with TRBD1. The germline CDR1 and CDR2 sequences are LGHNT and FRNRAP. CDR3 size: 12 residues. The J segment lost 10 bases and the V segment lost 0 bases, leaving 1 base of the junction unmatched. As DNA, the CDR3 is TGTGCTAGTGGTTTGGTACAGGGGGACCAGTACTTC. Its translation: CASGLVQGDQYF.

This sequence joins TRBV10-2 and TRBJ2-7; no clear D gene. Trimming pared 4 bases from V and 4 bases from J, leaving 17 bases between. This CDR3 is 15 amino acids long. Per the germline V gene, CDR1 is WSHSY and CDR2 is SAAADI. CDR3 DNA sequence: TGCGCCAGCAGTGGAAGAGAGGTCTATCGGTACGAGCAGTACTTC. It translates to CASSGREVYRYEQYF.

CDR3 amino acids: CASPRGGDGYTF. In DNA form, the CDR3 reads TGTGCCTCGCCCAGGGGCGGCGATGGCTACACCTTC. This chain links TRBV30 with TRBJ1-2, with a tentative D call TRBD1 (6 bases). CDR3 length equals 12 residues. Trimming left V 7 bases short and J 6 bases short, with 15 bases between. Germline V gene lookup returns CDR1 GTSNPN and CDR2 SVGIG (reference sequence).

V usage is TRBV9 and J usage is TRBJ1-2; 9 nucleotides line up with TRBD1. Germline CDR1 reads SGDLS; CDR2 reads YYNGEE. The CDR3 loop spans 15 amino acids. V was pared by 0 bases and J by 6 bases, with 6 bases of the junction left unmatched. The CDR3 spells CASSVEGQGLHGYTF. The CDR3 bases are TGTGCCAGCAGCGTAGAGGGACAGGGTTTGCATGGCTACACCTTC. The variable domain in full, with the rest retrieved from reference TRBV9 and TRBJ1-2, is DSGVTQTPKHLITATGQRVTLRCSPRSGDLSVYWYQQSLDQGLQFLIQYYNGEERAKGNILERFSAQQFPDLHSELNLSSLELGDSALYFCASSVEGQGLHGYTFGSGTRLTVV.

The V gene is TRBV2, the J gene TRBJ1-4, with D hard to call. CDR1 and CDR2 from the germline V gene are SNHLY and FYNNEI. The CDR3 has 16 amino acids. The V and J ends lost 6 bases and 0 bases respectively, with 14 bases between them. The CDR3, as DNA: TGTGCCAGCAGCTATAATAGCGCTGCAACTAATGAAAAACTGTTTTTT. It codes for CASSYNSAATNEKLFF.

The chain couples TRBV9 to TRBJ2-3; the D is unclear. The germline V gene encodes CDR1 SGDLS and CDR2 YYNGEE. The CDR3 extends over 13 amino acids. V was pared by 5 bases and J by 2 bases, with 9 bases between. The CDR3 DNA sequence: TGTGCCAGCAGAGACACGATCACAGATACGCAGTATTTT. It codes for CASRDTITDTQYF. The full variable domain, its missing parts supplied by reference TRBV9 and TRBJ2-3, is DSGVTQTPKHLITATGQRVTLRCSPRSGDLSVYWYQQSLDQGLQFLIQYYNGEERAKGNILERFSAQQFPDLHSELNLSSLELGDSALYFCASRDTITDTQYFGPGTRLTVL.

The J gene is TRBJ1-1, the V gene TRBV7-6; no clear D. CDR1 is SGHVS and CDR2 is FNYEAQ in the germline V gene. The V gene lost 5 bases and the J gene lost 4 bases, with 14 bases spanning the gap. The CDR3 is made up of 14 amino acids. CDR3 in DNA: TGTGCCAGCAGCCTAAGAAGCCCTTCCACTGAAGCTTTCTTT. Protein sequence: CASSLRSPSTEAFF.

The chain couples TRBV5-1 to TRBJ2-7; TRBD1 is a possible D gene (6 bases). The length of the CDR3 is 14 residues. Germline V lookup: CDR1 SGHRS, CDR2 YFSETQ. Trimming shortened V by 4 bases and J by 4 bases, and 15 bases separated the two germline ends. CDR3 sequence: CASSPWTDLYEQYF. As DNA, the CDR3 is TGCGCCAGCAGCCCGTGGACAGATCTTTACGAGCAGTACTTC.

This clone was recorded only once. V is TRBV5-4 and J is TRBJ1-1; D gene uncertain. This CDR3 is 15 amino acids long. The V gene lost 4 bases and the J gene lost 1 base, with 14 bases spanning the gap. Germline V gives CDR1 SGHNT, CDR2 YYREEE (reference sequence). The CDR3 protein is CASSLTEESNTEAFF. The CDR3 bases are TGTGCCAGCAGCCTAACAGAAGAATCGAACACTGAAGCTTTCTTT.

V gene TRBV6-5 combines with J gene TRBJ2-1; possibly TRBD2 for D (6 bases). This CDR3 comprises 15 residues. Germline values: CDR1 MNHEY, CDR2 SVGAGI. Trimming left V 6 bases short and J 0 bases short, with 12 bases between. In DNA, the CDR3 is TGTGCCAGCAGCGGCGGAGGGAGCTCCTACAATGAGCAGTTCTTC. Protein sequence: CASSGGGSSYNEQFF.

The chain combines TRBV7-6 with TRBJ2-3; D unresolved. Germline assignment: CDR1 SGHVS and CDR2 FNYEAQ. The V end lost 1 base, the J end lost 6 bases, and 5 bases lay between the germline ends. The CDR3 has 12 amino acids. The CDR3: CASSLDSDTQYF. CDR3 nucleotides: TGTGCCAGCAGCTTAGATTCTGATACGCAGTATTTT.